This T cell receptor beta chain was recorded in a study of blood T cell repertoires in COVID-19. Study-wide background: Some COVID-19 samples were acute and others convalescent; all came from the United States, Italy and Spain.

As processed by the authors: Using reference gene primer amplification, nucleated cell counts were estimated. The repertoire was sequenced with immunoSEQ multiplex PCR; TCRdb's copy has only in-frame clones and lacks some. V and J calls plus clone size are reproduced from that table; the DNA served to infer D and trimming. The profile shows about 330,000 clones, roughly 83% of them singletons. This TCR was sampled from a woman aged 45-59 years with acute or convalescent COVID-19. Material: peripheral blood.

CDR3 in DNA: TGTGCCAGCACCTTATCTAATAAGGGGACCTACGAGCAGTACTTC. Translated, it gives CASTLSNKGTYEQYF. The chain couples TRBV5-4 to TRBJ2-7, with D maybe TRBD1 (5 bases). V was cut by 6 bases and J by 2 bases, with 18 bases left in between. The CDR3 loop spans 15 amino acids. Looked up from germline, CDR1 is SGHNT and CDR2 is YYREEE (reference sequence).